This TCR beta chain was recovered during a study of blood T cells in healthy people across ages. Study context: Per two T cells, about one barcoded beta molecule was captured through template switching. Findings and limits, study-wide: The fall in TCR beta diversity per million T cells was roughly linear with age. Underestimates were what the diversity estimates from one million T cells were considered to be. For the donors, CMV status was unknown and possibly confounded expanded clonotype changes.

There are a few counts of this clonotype. The target antigen is unknown. Primers used in a second PCR of about 7 to 12 cycles were a sample-barcoded 5' primer and a J-beta primer mix. TCRdb re-called the 5' RACE reads with MiXCR, one entry per CDR3 protein. This sample has hundreds of thousands of distinct CDR3 sequences, with approximately 52% found just once. The receptor was isolated from a woman over 75 in good health. The sample was blood.

CDR3 nucleotides: TGTGCCACTCGTCTTGACGGAGGAAACACCATATATTTT. Translation: CATRLDGGNTIYF. This chain connects TRBV12-3 or TRBV12-4 to TRBJ1-3, with D unresolved. This CDR3 region has 13 residues. V lost 10 bases and J 4 bases, leaving 14 bases between the germline ends.